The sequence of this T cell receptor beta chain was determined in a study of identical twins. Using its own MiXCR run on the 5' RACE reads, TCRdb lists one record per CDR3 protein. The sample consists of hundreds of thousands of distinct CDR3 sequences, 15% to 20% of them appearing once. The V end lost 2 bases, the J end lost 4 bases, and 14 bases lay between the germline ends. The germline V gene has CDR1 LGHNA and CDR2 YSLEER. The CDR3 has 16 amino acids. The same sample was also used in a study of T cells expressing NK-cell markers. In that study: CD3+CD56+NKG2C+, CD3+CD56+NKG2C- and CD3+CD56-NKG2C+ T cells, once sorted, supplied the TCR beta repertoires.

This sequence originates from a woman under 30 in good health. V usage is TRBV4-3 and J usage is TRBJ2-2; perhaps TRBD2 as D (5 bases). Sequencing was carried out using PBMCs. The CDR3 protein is CASSQSHKRSTGELFF. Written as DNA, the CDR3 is TGCGCCAGCAGCCAATCTCATAAGCGGAGCACCGGGGAGCTGTTTTTT.